The 15 T cell receptor beta chains below come from one sample, sequenced in a study of shared clonotypes between healthy human individuals. Here immunoSEQ multiplex PCR was the method, and the copy in TCRdb shows in-frame clones only, minus some. This table has millions of clones, 85% to 95% appearing once. The material sequenced was naive CD4+ T cells sorted from blood. Documented subset: CD45RA+ positively selected. Receptors originate from a man between 18 and 35 years old in good health.

This sequence joins TRBV6-6 and TRBJ2-7; TRBD2 is a possible D gene (6 bases). This CDR3 spans 13 amino acids. The germline V and J ends were trimmed by 6 bases and 6 bases, with 15 bases remaining between them. The germline V gene has CDR1 MNHNY and CDR2 SVGAGI (reference sequence). The CDR3, as DNA: TGTGCCAGCAGGCGGGACTCCTTGGGCGAGCAGTACTTC. It specifies CASRRDSLGEQYF.

This chain connects TRBV18 to TRBJ1-1; tentative D call: TRBD1 (6 bases). This CDR3 is built from 15 residues. Per germline, CDR1 KGHSH and CDR2 LQKENI. Trimming took off 6 bases at V and 0 bases at J, with 14 bases between the two ends. CDR3 amino acids: CASSPAGALNTEAFF. CDR3 DNA: TGTGCCAGCTCGCCGGCAGGGGCCCTGAACACTGAAGCTTTCTTT. Together with reference TRBV18 and TRBJ1-1, the CDR3 gives the full variable domain: NAGVMQNPRHLVRRRGQEARLRCSPMKGHSHVYWYRQLPEEGLKFMVYLQKENIIDESGMPKERFSAEFPKEGPSILRIQQVVRGDSAAYFCASSPAGALNTEAFFGQGTRLTVV.

The chain carries TRBV4-1 and TRBJ2-2, with D unclear. The ends were cut back, 4 bases at V and 7 bases at J, with 4 bases in the middle. The CDR3 is 11 residues long. Germline assignment: CDR1 MGHRA and CDR2 YSYEKL. The CDR3 sequence is CASSRNGELFF. In DNA, the CDR3 is TGCGCCAGCAGCCGAAACGGGGAGCTGTTTTTT.

The table lists this clone with a count of one. V is TRBV5-1 and J is TRBJ1-4; unclear D gene. Deletions cut 4 bases from V and 0 bases from J, with 13 bases between. The CDR3 is made up of 16 amino acids. Germline CDR1 is SGHRS and CDR2 is YFSETQ. For the CDR3, the DNA is TGCGCCAGCAGCCCCGGCTCCCTTGCAACTAATGAAAAACTGTTTTTT. This encodes CASSPGSLATNEKLFF.

This chain connects TRBV7-9 to TRBJ2-1, with D maybe TRBD1 (5 bases). The CDR3 is 13 residues long. Trimming shortened V by 2 bases and J by 5 bases, and 7 bases separated the two germline ends. Per germline, CDR1 SEHNR and CDR2 FQNEAQ (reference sequence). The DNA of the CDR3 is TGTGCCAGCAGCTTAATGGGGCACAATGAGCAGTTCTTC. Translation: CASSLMGHNEQFF.

V is TRBV11-2 and J is TRBJ2-1; 7 bases align to TRBD1. V gave up 5 bases and J gave up 2 bases; unmatched junction bases: 6. CDR1 is SGHAT, CDR2 FQNNGV, per germline. The CDR3 is 15 amino acids. The DNA of the CDR3 is TGTGCCAGCAGCCCAGACAGGGCCGCCTACAATGAGCAGTTCTTC. It yields the protein CASSPDRAAYNEQFF.

This rearrangement joins TRBV28 to TRBJ1-2; D gene unclear. The germline V and J ends were trimmed by 6 bases and 3 bases, with 11 bases remaining between them. The CDR3 consists of 13 residues. Germline CDR1 and CDR2: MDHEN and SYDVKM. The CDR3 protein is CASRRITDYGYTF. The CDR3 nucleotides are TGTGCCAGCAGACGCATCACAGACTATGGCTACACCTTC.

The chain couples TRBV5-8 to TRBJ1-2; D gene unclear. The CDR3 has 14 amino acids. Germline V gene lookup returns CDR1 SGHTS and CDR2 YDEGEE. Trimming left V 0 bases short and J 4 bases short, with 10 bases between. CDR3: CASSLEGNGYGYTF. In DNA, the CDR3 is TGTGCCAGCAGCTTGGAGGGTAATGGCTATGGCTACACCTTC.

The rearrangement joins TRBV5-4 to TRBJ1-5; a possible D gene is TRBD1 (6 bases). V lost 1 base to trimming and J lost 0 bases, with 11 bases between them. The CDR3 loop spans 16 amino acids. Germline V gene lookup returns CDR1 SGHNT and CDR2 YYREEE (reference sequence). In DNA form, the CDR3 reads TGTGCCAGCAGCTTGACAGGACAGACTAGCAATCAGCCCCAGCATTTT. Translated, it gives CASSLTGQTSNQPQHF.

This clone was recorded only once. V usage is TRBV9 and J usage is TRBJ1-3; D not certain. Germline CDR1 is SGDLS and CDR2 is YYNGEE. The CDR3 runs to 14 residues. V lost 5 bases, J lost 4 bases, and 13 bases lay in between. CDR3 in amino acids: CASSGPSRGNTIYF. The CDR3 nucleotides are TGTGCCAGCAGTGGACCTTCGCGGGGAAACACCATATATTTT.

This chain links TRBV4-1 with TRBJ2-2; 9 positions match TRBD2. Germline V gene data show CDR1 as MGHRA and CDR2 as YSYEKL. V lost 8 bases, J lost 7 bases, and 5 bases stayed unmatched. This CDR3 spans 13 amino acids. CDR3 nucleotides: TGCGCCAGCTTAGCGGGAGTAAACGGGGAGCTGTTTTTT. Its protein is CASLAGVNGELFF.

V is TRBV7-6 and J is TRBJ2-6; D remains unclear. The V gene's germline CDR1 is SGHVS and CDR2 FNYEAQ. This CDR3 is 18 amino acids long. Between the trimmed V and J ends, which lost 1 base and 0 bases, there was a span of 13 bases. CDR3 region: CASSLGIRPDSGANVLTF. CDR3 nucleotide sequence: TGTGCCAGCAGCTTAGGAATCCGGCCAGACTCTGGGGCCAACGTCCTGACTTTC.

This chain connects TRBV2 to TRBJ1-2, with D unclear. V shed 3 bases and J shed 2 bases, with 7 bases lying between them. This CDR3 is 13 amino acids long. The V gene's germline CDR1 is SNHLY and CDR2 FYNNEI. The DNA for the CDR3 is TGTGCCAGCAGTGAGACAACCAACTATGGCTACACCTTC. Protein product: CASSETTNYGYTF.

The rearrangement links TRBV2 to TRBJ2-2; no reliable D call. The germline CDR1 and CDR2 sequences are SNHLY and FYNNEI. V gave up 6 bases and J gave up 3 bases, with 11 bases separating them. This CDR3 has 14 residues. CDR3 protein: CASSPPTYTGELFF. The CDR3 DNA reads TGTGCCAGCAGCCCCCCAACCTACACCGGGGAGCTGTTTTTT.

CDR3 sequence (DNA): TGTGCCAGCAGTTCCTTCAGGTCCCAGGGTGGTACCAAGGGTCAGCCCCAGCATTTT. Protein sequence: CASSSFRSQGGTKGQPQHF. The chain links TRBV28 to TRBJ1-5; D may be TRBD1 (5 bases). Trimming left V 4 bases short and J 6 bases short, with 28 bases between. The CDR3 spans 19 residues. Germline values: CDR1 MDHEN, CDR2 SYDVKM.